This T cell receptor beta chain was found in a study of T cell responses to AZD1222 COVID-19 vaccine. This CDR3 has 16 amino acids. In germline, CDR1 is MNHEY, CDR2 SMNVEV (reference sequence). Trimming pared 2 bases from V and 0 bases from J, leaving 12 bases between. With regard to this clone: The target antigen is unknown.

Data came from immunoSEQ multiplex PCR; TCRdb stores just in-frame clones and leaves some out. The table shows approximately 94,000 clones, with about 87% occurring only once. Study outcomes and limitations: The donor cohort was predominantly white British with a female majority, and clonal diversity may have been underestimated.

This chain joins TRBV27 and TRBJ2-3, with a weak D call TRBD2 (6 bases). Here the sequenced sample was peripheral blood, taken on day 0 of MenACWY control vaccination. The TCR originated in an adult in good health. In nucleotides, the CDR3 is TGTGCCAGCAGTTTACTGGGGGGTGCTAGCACAGATACGCAGTATTTT. Translation gives CASSLLGGASTDTQYF.